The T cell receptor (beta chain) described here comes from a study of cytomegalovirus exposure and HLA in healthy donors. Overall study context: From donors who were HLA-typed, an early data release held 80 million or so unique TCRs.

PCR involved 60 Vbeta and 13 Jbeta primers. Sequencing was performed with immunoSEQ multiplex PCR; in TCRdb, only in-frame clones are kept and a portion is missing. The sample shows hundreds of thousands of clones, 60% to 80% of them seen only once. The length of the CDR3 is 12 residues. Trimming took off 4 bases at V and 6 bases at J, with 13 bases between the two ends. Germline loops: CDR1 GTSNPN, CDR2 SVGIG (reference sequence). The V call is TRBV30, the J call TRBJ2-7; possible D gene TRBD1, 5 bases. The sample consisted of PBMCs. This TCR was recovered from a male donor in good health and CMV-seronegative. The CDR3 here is CAWTAGTGEQYF. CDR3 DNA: TGTGCCTGGACGGCCGGAACAGGCGAGCAGTACTTC.